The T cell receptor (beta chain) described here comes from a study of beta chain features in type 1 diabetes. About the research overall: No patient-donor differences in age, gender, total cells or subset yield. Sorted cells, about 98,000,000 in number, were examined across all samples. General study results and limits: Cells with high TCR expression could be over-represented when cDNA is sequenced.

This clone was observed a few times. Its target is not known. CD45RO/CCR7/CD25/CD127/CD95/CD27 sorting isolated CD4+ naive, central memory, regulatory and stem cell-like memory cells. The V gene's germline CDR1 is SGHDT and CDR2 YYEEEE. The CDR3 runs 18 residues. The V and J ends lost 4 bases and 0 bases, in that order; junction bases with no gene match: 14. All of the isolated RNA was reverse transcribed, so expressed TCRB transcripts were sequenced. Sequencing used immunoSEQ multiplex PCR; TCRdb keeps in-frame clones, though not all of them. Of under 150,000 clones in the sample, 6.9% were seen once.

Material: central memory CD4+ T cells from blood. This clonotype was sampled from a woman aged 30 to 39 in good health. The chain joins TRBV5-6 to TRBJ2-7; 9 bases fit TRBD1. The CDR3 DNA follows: TGTGCCAGCAGCCTAGGACAGGGGTTTTTCAGCACCTCCTACGAGCAGTACTTC. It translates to CASSLGQGFFSTSYEQYF.